This entry lists 26 T cell receptor beta chains sequenced from one sample in a study of shared clonotypes between healthy human individuals. Some clones are missing from TCRdb's copy, which holds only in-frame ones; the method was immunoSEQ multiplex PCR. Here the sample spans around 700,000 clones, about three quarters being singletons. Sequenced material: memory CD4+ T cells sorted from blood. Described subset: CD45RA-negative fraction. Every receptor here comes from a woman aged 30 to 39 in good health.

The chain is built from TRBV4-1 and TRBJ2-5; TRBD1 matches 8 bases. CDR1 is MGHRA, CDR2 YSYEKL, per germline. J lost 1 base, V lost 6 bases, and 4 bases had no gene match. This CDR3 region has 14 residues. The CDR3 DNA sequence: TGCGCCAGCAGTCCGGACAGGGTCCAAGAGACCCAGTACTTC. Its protein product is CASSPDRVQETQYF.

The rearrangement uses TRBV18 and TRBJ2-7; 13 bases fit TRBD2. This CDR3 has 18 amino acids. Looked up from germline, CDR1 is KGHSH and CDR2 is LQKENI. V was pared by 4 bases and J by 1 base, with 10 bases of the junction left unmatched. The CDR3 reads CASSQKTGTSGKSYEQYF. The CDR3 bases are TGTGCCAGCTCACAAAAAACCGGGACTAGCGGGAAATCCTACGAGCAGTACTTC.

V is TRBV21-1 and J is TRBJ1-5. TRBV21-1 is a known pseudogene. The CDR3 sequence is 13 residues long. The CDR3 nucleotides are TGTGCCAGCAGCCCCTTAGACAATCAGCCCCAGCATTTT. It codes for CASSPLDNQPQHF.

This clone was counted only a few times. The chain carries TRBV5-1 and TRBJ1-3, with D possibly TRBD1 on 5 matching bases. V lost 3 bases and J 0 bases, leaving 16 bases between the germline ends. Germline CDR1 SGHRS, CDR2 YFSETQ. There are 17 residues in the CDR3. CDR3 protein: CASSWGSRRDSGNTIYF. CDR3 DNA: TGCGCCAGCAGCTGGGGGTCTCGGCGGGACTCTGGAAACACCATATATTTT.

The rearrangement uses TRBV2 and TRBJ2-1, with D tentatively TRBD2 (6 bases). This CDR3 spans 15 amino acids. Germline values: CDR1 SNHLY, CDR2 FYNNEI. Deletions cut 6 bases from V and 4 bases from J, with 16 bases between. The CDR3 nucleotides are TGTGCCAGCAGCGCGAACAGTGGGAGGTACAATGAGCAGTTCTTC. Amino acids: CASSANSGRYNEQFF.

The V gene is TRBV21-1, the J gene TRBJ1-1. TRBV21-1 is a pseudogene segment. The length of the CDR3 is 14 residues. The CDR3 nucleotides read TGTGCCAGCAGCACCAGGGAGGAAAGGACTGAAGCTTTCTTT. Translated: CASSTREERTEAFF.

This sequence joins TRBV18 and TRBJ2-7; D tentatively reads TRBD1 or TRBD2 (5 bases each). Trimming took off 5 bases at V and 3 bases at J, with 14 bases between the two ends. CDR1 and CDR2 (germline): KGHSH, LQKENI. The CDR3 loop spans 14 amino acids. This CDR3 reads CASSNQGDYYEQYF. The DNA for the CDR3 is TGTGCCAGCTCAAACCAGGGTGACTACTACGAGCAGTACTTC.

Points on this clone: Compared with germline, one end of the junction differs, possibly owing to a read error. The chain employs TRBV5-1 and TRBJ1-4, with unresolved D. This CDR3 region has 14 residues. Germline CDR1 and CDR2: SGHRS and YFSETQ. The CDR3: CASRFEGPNEKLFF. The CDR3 bases are TGCGCCAGCCGCTTCGAAGGGCCTAATGAAAAACTGTTTTTT.

V usage is TRBV19 and J usage is TRBJ1-3; TRBD1 might be the D (5 bases). The CDR3 runs 19 residues. Germline loops: CDR1 LNHDA, CDR2 SQIVND (reference sequence). V was trimmed by 8 bases and J by 0 bases, leaving 26 bases between them. The CDR3 reads CASGTPGFSQGGSGNTIYF. DNA for the CDR3: TGTGCCAGTGGTACGCCGGGATTCTCCCAGGGCGGCTCTGGAAACACCATATATTTT.

This clone was observed a handful of times. This same CDR3 is encoded by further DNA sequences in the sample. The genes are TRBV7-2 and TRBJ2-1; unclear D gene. This CDR3 region has 13 residues. Germline V CDR1 and CDR2: SGHTA, FQGNSA. Trimming took 4 bases from V and 4 from J, leaving 8 bases between them. Here the CDR3 reads CASSSQPYNEQFF. The CDR3, as DNA: TGTGCCAGCAGCTCTCAACCGTACAATGAGCAGTTCTTC.

The V call is TRBV7-2, the J call TRBJ2-7, with 10 positions matching TRBD1. The trim removed 0 bases at V and 4 bases at J, leaving 6 bases unmatched. CDR3 length equals 16 residues. Germline V CDR1 and CDR2: SGHTA, FQGNSA. CDR3 coding DNA: TGTGCCAGCAGCTTAGCTTCCCGGGACAGGGGTTACGAGCAGTACTTC. Translation: CASSLASRDRGYEQYF.

The rearrangement links TRBV5-1 to TRBJ2-7; 8 bases fit TRBD2. Germline CDR1 is SGHRS and CDR2 is YFSETQ. This CDR3 has 13 residues. V shed 2 bases, J shed 5 bases, and the junction held 3 bases outside the gene matches. CDR3 coding DNA: TGCGCCAGCAGCTTTGAGCGGGAGAACGAGCAGTACTTC. Amino acids: CASSFERENEQYF.

The chain is built from TRBV10-3 and TRBJ2-7; 8 bases line up with TRBD2. The V segment lost 3 bases and the J segment 0 bases; nucleotides outside the gene matches: 7. CDR1 is ENHRY, CDR2 SYGVKD, per germline. The CDR3 spans 16 residues. The CDR3 region is CAISDYSGKSSYEQYF. DNA for the CDR3: TGTGCCATCAGTGATTATAGCGGGAAAAGCTCCTACGAGCAGTACTTC.

This clone turned up a few times. The J gene is TRBJ1-5, the V gene TRBV10-2; D not certain. CDR3 length: 13 amino acids. Germline lookup yields CDR1 WSHSY and CDR2 SAAADI. The V end was cut by 3 bases, the J end by 11 bases, with 14 bases between. The CDR3, as DNA: TGCGCCAGCAGTGAATTATCAGGTTTGGCCCAGCATTTT. Protein sequence: CASSELSGLAQHF.

The chain carries TRBV19 and TRBJ2-3, with 9 bases aligning to TRBD2. Germline lookup yields CDR1 LNHDA and CDR2 SQIVND (reference sequence). V shed 7 bases, J shed 3 bases, and the junction held 8 bases outside the gene matches. This CDR3 is 15 amino acids long. CDR3 protein: CASTSGTSWTDTQYF. The CDR3 DNA is TGTGCCAGTACATCCGGGACTAGCTGGACAGATACGCAGTATTTT. The entire variable domain, with the rest obtained from reference TRBV19 and TRBJ2-3, is as follows: DGGITQSPKYLFRKEGQNVTLSCEQNLNHDAMYWYRQDPGQGLRLIYYSQIVNDFQKGDIAEGYSVSREKKESFPLTVTSAQKNPTAFYLCASTSGTSWTDTQYFGPGTRLTVL.

The CDR3 sequence: CASSSSTGRQPQHF. The CDR3, as DNA: TGTGCCAGCAGTTCGTCGACAGGGCGCCAGCCCCAGCATTTT. J is TRBJ1-5 and V is TRBV28, with 7 bases aligning to TRBD1. The germline V gene encodes CDR1 MDHEN and CDR2 SYDVKM. This CDR3 has 14 amino acids. V shed 4 bases, J shed 7 bases, and the junction held 7 bases outside the gene matches.

This chain links TRBV9 with TRBJ2-1; perhaps TRBD2 as D (7 bases). Germline V gene data show CDR1 as SGDLS and CDR2 as YYNGEE. CDR3 length: 15 residues. Trimming shortened V by 3 bases and J by 2 bases, and 12 bases separated the two germline ends. The CDR3 sequence is CASSEGGLTYNEQFF. The CDR3, as DNA: TGTGCCAGCAGCGAGGGGGGGCTTACCTACAATGAGCAGTTCTTC. The whole variable domain, remainder taken from reference TRBV9 and TRBJ2-1, is DSGVTQTPKHLITATGQRVTLRCSPRSGDLSVYWYQQSLDQGLQFLIQYYNGEERAKGNILERFSAQQFPDLHSELNLSSLELGDSALYFCASSEGGLTYNEQFFGPGTRLTVL.

The chain uses TRBV2 and TRBJ2-3, with D perhaps matching TRBD1 (6 bases). Germline CDR1 SNHLY, CDR2 FYNNEI. Trimming took off 4 bases at V and 5 bases at J, with 13 bases between the two ends. The CDR3 loop spans 14 amino acids. As DNA, the CDR3 is TGTGCCAGCAGTGTTCAGGGGCAGGGAGATACGCAGTATTTT. Translating it yields CASSVQGQGDTQYF. Full variable domain (missing parts from reference TRBV2 and TRBJ2-3): EPEVTQTPSHQVTQMGQEVILRCVPISNHLYFYWYRQILGQKVEFLVSFYNNEISEKSEIFDDQFSVERPDGSNFTLKIRSTKLEDSAMYFCASSVQGQGDTQYFGPGTRLTVL.

The chain links TRBV14 to TRBJ1-2, with unresolved D. Germline V gene sequence: CDR1 SGHDN, CDR2 FVKESK. Deletions cut 4 bases from V and 3 bases from J, with 9 bases between. This CDR3 region has 13 residues. CDR3 in DNA: TGTGCCAGCAGCCTACGGACCGACTATGGCTACACCTTC. Encoded protein: CASSLRTDYGYTF.

The CDR3 here is CASNPTRGEQYF. The CDR3 bases are TGTGCCAGCAACCCAACCAGGGGCGAGCAGTACTTC. V usage is TRBV6-5 and J usage is TRBJ2-7, with a tentative D call TRBD1 (6 bases). Trimming took 7 bases from V and 6 from J, leaving 13 bases between them. Looked up from germline, CDR1 is MNHEY and CDR2 is SVGAGI. The CDR3 is 12 residues long.

This clone came up a few times. The chain links TRBV6-1 to TRBJ2-7, with D perhaps matching TRBD1 or TRBD2 (6 bases each). Germline V gives CDR1 MNHNS, CDR2 SASEGT. Trimming removed 5 bases from V and 4 bases from J, with 18 bases in between. The CDR3 is 15 amino acids. CDR3 bases: TGTGCCAGCAGTCAAGGGGGACTGGCAATATACGAGCAGTACTTC. Translated, it gives CASSQGGLAIYEQYF.

The count of this clone is one. The rearrangement links TRBV6-5 to TRBJ1-3; D is perhaps TRBD1 (5 bases). V lost 10 bases and J 4 bases, leaving 14 bases between the germline ends. Germline CDR1 reads MNHEY; CDR2 reads SVGAGI. This CDR3 has 13 amino acids. CDR3 coding DNA: TGTGCCACCAGGGAAGGAACAGGAAACACCATATATTTT. This encodes CATREGTGNTIYF.

V and J are TRBV5-6 and TRBJ1-1, with D possibly being TRBD1 (5 bases). CDR1 and CDR2 from the germline V gene are SGHDT and YYEEEE. The CDR3 runs to 13 residues. With 1 base removed from V and 8 bases from J, the gap between germline ends came to 12 bases. The CDR3 spells CASSLQLEGEAFF. The DNA for the CDR3 is TGTGCCAGCAGCTTGCAATTGGAGGGGGAAGCTTTCTTT.

This chain connects TRBV18 to TRBJ2-2; D ambiguous. Germline CDR1 KGHSH, CDR2 LQKENI. This CDR3 is built from 13 residues. Trimming took off 6 bases at V and 4 bases at J, with 9 bases between the two ends. The CDR3 sequence is CASSADGTGELFF. The CDR3 DNA follows: TGTGCCAGCTCGGCGGACGGCACCGGGGAGCTGTTTTTT.

In its sample, this clone was seen once. CDR3 in amino acids: CASRLGSDTQYF. Here the CDR3 DNA reads TGTGCCTCACGGCTGGGGTCAGATACGCAGTATTTT. This chain links TRBV7-2 with TRBJ2-3; no reliable D call. V lost 11 bases and J 4 bases, leaving 13 bases between the germline ends. CDR1 and CDR2 from the germline V gene are SGHTA and FQGNSA. The CDR3 is made up of 12 amino acids.

This clone was observed a single time. The J gene is TRBJ2-5, the V gene TRBV29-1; tentatively, D is TRBD2 (5 bases). Germline V CDR1 and CDR2: SQVTM, ANQGSEA. The length of the CDR3 is 14 residues. V gave up 6 bases and J gave up 5 bases, with 19 bases separating them. The DNA for the CDR3 is TGCAGCGTCTCCGTGGTGGGAGTGCGGGAGACCCAGTACTTC. It is translated as CSVSVVGVRETQYF.